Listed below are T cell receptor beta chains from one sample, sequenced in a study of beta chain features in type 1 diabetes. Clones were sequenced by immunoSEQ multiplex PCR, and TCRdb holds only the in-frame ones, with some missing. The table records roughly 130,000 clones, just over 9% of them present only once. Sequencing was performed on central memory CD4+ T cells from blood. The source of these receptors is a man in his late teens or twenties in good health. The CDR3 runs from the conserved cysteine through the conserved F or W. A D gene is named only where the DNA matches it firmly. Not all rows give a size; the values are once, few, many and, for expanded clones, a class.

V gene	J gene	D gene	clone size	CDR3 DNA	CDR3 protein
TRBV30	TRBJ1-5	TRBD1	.	TGTGCCTGGAGTGACAGGGACAGAGTTTCCAATCAGCCCCAGCATTTT	CAWSDRDRVSNQPQHF
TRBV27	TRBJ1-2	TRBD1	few	TGTGCCAGCAGAAAGACAGGGGGCAACTATGGCTACACCTTC	CASRKTGGNYGYTF
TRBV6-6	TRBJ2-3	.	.	TGTGCCAGCAGTACTCTAGATACGCAGTATTTT	CASSTLDTQYF
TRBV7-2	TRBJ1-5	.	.	TGTGCCACCCTGAGGAGCAATCAGCCCCAGCATTTT	CATLRSNQPQHF
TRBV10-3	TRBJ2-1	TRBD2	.	TGTGCCATCGGGGGGGGTTACAATGAGCAGTTCTTC	CAIGGGYNEQFF
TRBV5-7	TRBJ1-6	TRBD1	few	TGTGCCAGCAGCCACAGGGGGTGCTATAATTCACCCCTCCACTTT	CASSHRGCYNSPLHF
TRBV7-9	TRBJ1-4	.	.	TGTGCCAGCAGCTTAGACACAGGGCCTAATGAAAAACTGTTTTTT	CASSLDTGPNEKLFF
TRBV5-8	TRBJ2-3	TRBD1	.	TGTGCCAGCAGCTTGGTCCCGGGACAGGGCTCCACAGATACGCAGTATTTT	CASSLVPGQGSTDTQYF
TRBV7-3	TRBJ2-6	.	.	TGTGCCAGCAGCTTAATGGGGGCAGCTGGGGCCAACGTCCTGACTTTC	CASSLMGAAGANVLTF
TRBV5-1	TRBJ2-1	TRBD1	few	TGCGCCAGCAGCTTGTCTCGGGACAGGGTACATAATGAGCAGTTCTTC	CASSLSRDRVHNEQFF
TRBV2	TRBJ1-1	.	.	TGTGCCAGCAGTGAGGAGGTGCTTCCGAACACTGAAGCTTTCTTT	CASSEEVLPNTEAFF
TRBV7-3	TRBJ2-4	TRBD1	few	TGTGCCAGCGGCACCAGGGACAGGGGGAACATTCAGTACTTC	CASGTRDRGNIQYF
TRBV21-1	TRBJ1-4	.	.	TGTGCCAGCACCCCGACCCAGGGGAATGAAAAACTGTTTTTT	CASTPTQGNEKLFF
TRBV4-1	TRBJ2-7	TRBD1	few	TGCGCCAGCAGCTTTAGGACAGGGTACCACGAGCAGTACTTC	CASSFRTGYHEQYF
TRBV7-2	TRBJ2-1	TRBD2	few	TGTGCCAGCAGCTTAGGGACTAGTTACAATGAGCAGTTCTTC	CASSLGTSYNEQFF
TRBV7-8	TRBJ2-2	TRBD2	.	TGTGCCAGCAGCTTAGTATTATTAGCGGGGGTGGCCGGGGAGCTGTTTTTT	CASSLVLLAGVAGELFF
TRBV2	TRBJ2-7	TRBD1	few	TGTGCCAGCAGTTTACAGGGGACCTACGAGCAGTACTTC	CASSLQGTYEQYF
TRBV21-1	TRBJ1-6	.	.	TGTGCCAGCAGCAAATTCTCCGGGACAGGGGGCTCGGGTTCACCCCTCCACTTT	CASSKFSGTGGSGSPLHF
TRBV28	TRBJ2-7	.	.	TGTGCCAGCAGCCCCCCCCCTACCTACGAGCAGTACTTC	CASSPPPTYEQYF
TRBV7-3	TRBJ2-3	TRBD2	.	TGTGCCAGCAGCTTAGGACTAGCGGGGGGGGATACGCAGTATTTT	CASSLGLAGGDTQYF
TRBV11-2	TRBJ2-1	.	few	TGTGCCAGCAGCTCCGCGATGGGCCGCTCCTACAATGAGCAGTTCTTC	CASSSAMGRSYNEQFF
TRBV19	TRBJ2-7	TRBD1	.	TGTGCCAGTAGTACAGCTCTACAGGGGTCCTACGAGCAGTACTTC	CASSTALQGSYEQYF
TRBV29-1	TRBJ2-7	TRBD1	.	TGCAGCGTTGAATTCGAGACAGGGGGTTCCTACGAGCAGTACTTC	CSVEFETGGSYEQYF
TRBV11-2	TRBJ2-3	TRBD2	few	TGTGCCAGCACCACCGGGACTAGCCATAGCACAGATACGCAGTATTTT	CASTTGTSHSTDTQYF
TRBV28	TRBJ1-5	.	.	TGTGCCAGCAGCCCGAGCCAGCCCCAGCATTTT	CASSPSQPQHF
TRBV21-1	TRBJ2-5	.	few	TGTGCCAGCAGCGCTACGGGACTAGCAAGGAACCAAGAGACCCAGTACTTC	CASSATGLARNQETQYF
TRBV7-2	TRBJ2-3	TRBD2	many	TGTGCCAGCAGCCTAGGGACTAGCGGGGGCCTGCAGTATTTT	CASSLGTSGGLQYF
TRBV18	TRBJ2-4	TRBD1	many	TGTGCCAGCTCCTTCGGACAGGCTTGGGACATTCAGTACTTC	CASSFGQAWDIQYF
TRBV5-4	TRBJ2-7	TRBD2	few	TGCGCCAGCAGCCAAGCAGCGGGGGCGTACGAGCAGTACTTC	CASSQAAGAYEQYF
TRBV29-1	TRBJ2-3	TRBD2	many	TGCAGCGACGCCCAAGCGGGGGGTGGTACGCAGTATTTT	CSDAQAGGGTQYF
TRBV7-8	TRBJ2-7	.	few	TGTGCCAGCAGCTTAGGGTGGACTGTTACCTACGAGCAGTACTTC	CASSLGWTVTYEQYF
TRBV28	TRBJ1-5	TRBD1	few	TGTGCCAGCAGCTCACAGGGGAGCAATCAGCCCCAGCATTTT	CASSSQGSNQPQHF
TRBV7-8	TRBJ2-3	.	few	TGTGCCAGCAGCCACGTGGGACAGCGGGCAGATACGCAGTATTTT	CASSHVGQRADTQYF
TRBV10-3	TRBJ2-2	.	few	TGTGCCATCAGTGACTCTTTTTTGGGGAGCGGGGAGCTGTTTTTT	CAISDSFLGSGELFF
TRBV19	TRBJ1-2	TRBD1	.	TGTGCCAGTAGTATCGGACAGGGAGGATTTGGCTACACCTTC	CASSIGQGGFGYTF
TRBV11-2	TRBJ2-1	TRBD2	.	TGTGCCAGCAGCTTATTCGGGACTAGAAATGAGCAGTTCTTC	CASSLFGTRNEQFF
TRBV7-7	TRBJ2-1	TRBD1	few	TGTGCCAGCAGCGCCGTCGGGACAGCTTCCTACAATGAGCAGTTCTTC	CASSAVGTASYNEQFF
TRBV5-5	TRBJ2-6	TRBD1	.	TGTGCCAGCAGCTCGGACAGGACTGGGGCCAACGTCCTGACTTTC	CASSSDRTGANVLTF